These T cell receptor beta chains were read from a single sample in a study of cytomegalovirus exposure and HLA in healthy donors. Profiled with immunoSEQ multiplex PCR; TCRdb holds only in-frame clones, not every one. The sample has some 120,000 clones; 55% to 80% are singletons. The source material was PBMCs. Receptors originate from a woman aged 25 to 39 in good health and CMV-seronegative. Each CDR3 is given with its conserved first and last residue. A D gene is named only where the DNA matches it firmly. Size tells how often a clone was seen (once, few, many) or the class of an expanded clone, and some rows leave it out.

J gene: TRBJ1-6
clone size: .
V gene: TRBV2
CDR3 length: 14
D gene: .
CDR3 DNA: TGTGCCAGCAGTGTTAGCTCCTATAATTCACCCCTCCACTTT
CDR3 protein: CASSVSSYNSPLHF

J gene: TRBJ2-5
clone size: few
V gene: TRBV11-3
CDR3 length: 15
D gene: TRBD1
CDR3 DNA: TGTGCCAGCAGCTTAGGGATGGACAGGGAGGAGACCCAGTACTTC
CDR3 protein: CASSLGMDREETQYF

J gene: TRBJ1-6
clone size: few
V gene: TRBV27
CDR3 length: 15
D gene: .
CDR3 DNA: TGTGCCAGCAGTTTATCGGCTATCGGGAATTCACCCCTCCACTTT
CDR3 protein: CASSLSAIGNSPLHF

J gene: TRBJ2-1
clone size: .
V gene: TRBV7-9
CDR3 length: 12
D gene: .
CDR3 DNA: TGTGCCAGCAGCTTGGGGGAGGATGAGCAGTTCTTC
CDR3 protein: CASSLGEDEQFF

J gene: TRBJ2-5
clone size: few
V gene: TRBV5-1
CDR3 length: 20
D gene: TRBD1
CDR3 DNA: TGCGCCAGCAGCGACGGACAGGGGGCGCCAAGCGGCAAATCGGGGGAGACCCAGTACTTC
CDR3 protein: CASSDGQGAPSGKSGETQYF

J gene: TRBJ2-5
clone size: few
V gene: TRBV7-2
CDR3 length: 17
D gene: TRBD2
CDR3 DNA: TGTGCCAGCAGCCTCCCGTGGCTAGCGGGAGGATGGGAGACCCAGTACTTC
CDR3 protein: CASSLPWLAGGWETQYF

J gene: TRBJ2-1
clone size: .
V gene: TRBV7-6
CDR3 length: 13
D gene: .
CDR3 DNA: TGTGCCAGCAGCTTTTTCGGGATCAATGAGCAGTTCTTC
CDR3 protein: CASSFFGINEQFF

J gene: TRBJ2-5
clone size: .
V gene: TRBV5-8
CDR3 length: 14
D gene: .
CDR3 DNA: TGTGCCAGCAGCTTGATGGGGGCCCGGGAGACCCAGTACTTC
CDR3 protein: CASSLMGARETQYF

J gene: TRBJ2-1
clone size: .
V gene: TRBV6-6
CDR3 length: 16
D gene: TRBD1
CDR3 DNA: TGTGCCAGCAGCCCCCCCAACGAAACAGGGGGCAATGAGCAGTTCTTC
CDR3 protein: CASSPPNETGGNEQFF

J gene: TRBJ2-3
clone size: once
V gene: TRBV9
CDR3 length: 15
D gene: .
CDR3 DNA: TGTGCCAGCAGCGTAGGGGTGGGGCGCACAGATACGCAGTATTTT
CDR3 protein: CASSVGVGRTDTQYF

J gene: TRBJ2-5
clone size: few
V gene: TRBV29-1
CDR3 length: 12
D gene: TRBD1
CDR3 DNA: TGCAGCGTTGGCGGACAGGGGGAGACCCAGTACTTC
CDR3 protein: CSVGGQGETQYF

J gene: TRBJ2-7
clone size: .
V gene: TRBV7-3
CDR3 length: 12
D gene: .
CDR3 DNA: TGTGCCAGCAGCTCCCGCTCCTACGAGCAGTACTTC
CDR3 protein: CASSSRSYEQYF

J gene: TRBJ2-7
clone size: few
V gene: TRBV7-6
CDR3 length: 14
D gene: TRBD1
CDR3 DNA: TGTGCCAGCAGCCCAGGACAGGGGGCTTACGAGCAGTACTTC
CDR3 protein: CASSPGQGAYEQYF

J gene: TRBJ2-1
clone size: once
V gene: TRBV4-1
CDR3 length: 17
D gene: .
CDR3 DNA: TGCGCCAGCAGCCAAGAATACGACAGTAGATCCTACAATGAGCAGTTCTTC
CDR3 protein: CASSQEYDSRSYNEQFF

J gene: TRBJ2-7
clone size: .
V gene: TRBV9
CDR3 length: 15
D gene: TRBD2
CDR3 DNA: TGTGCCAGCAATGGGGGTAGCGGGAGCGACTACGAGCAGTACTTC
CDR3 protein: CASNGGSGSDYEQYF

J gene: TRBJ2-1
clone size: .
V gene: TRBV19
CDR3 length: 16
D gene: TRBD2
CDR3 DNA: TGTGCCAGTAGTATAGTAGCTAGCGGGAACTACAATGAGCAGTTCTTC
CDR3 protein: CASSIVASGNYNEQFF

J gene: TRBJ1-2
clone size: .
V gene: TRBV2
CDR3 length: 14
D gene: TRBD1
CDR3 DNA: TGTGCCAGCTTTGAGGCCGGGACAGCGTATGGCTACACCTTC
CDR3 protein: CASFEAGTAYGYTF

J gene: TRBJ2-3
clone size: .
V gene: TRBV7-7
CDR3 length: 13
D gene: .
CDR3 DNA: TGTGCTAGCAGTGCGGCCTACACAGATACGCAGTATTTT
CDR3 protein: CASSAAYTDTQYF

J gene: TRBJ2-7
clone size: .
V gene: TRBV30
CDR3 length: 14
D gene: TRBD2
CDR3 DNA: TGTGCCTGGAGTGTAGGCGGGGGCTCCTACGAGCAGTACTTC
CDR3 protein: CAWSVGGGSYEQYF

J gene: TRBJ2-5
clone size: few
V gene: TRBV7-3
CDR3 length: 14
D gene: .
CDR3 DNA: TGTGCCAGCAGCACACAGGGTAGACCGGAGACCCAGTACTTC
CDR3 protein: CASSTQGRPETQYF

J gene: TRBJ2-5
clone size: .
V gene: TRBV5-1
CDR3 length: 15
D gene: TRBD2
CDR3 DNA: TGCGCCAGCAGCGAGGAACTAGCGGTCCAAGAGACCCAGTACTTC
CDR3 protein: CASSEELAVQETQYF

J gene: TRBJ2-7
clone size: .
V gene: TRBV12-5
CDR3 length: 15
D gene: TRBD1
CDR3 DNA: TGTGCTAGTGCCAGCACGGGACAGGGAACCTACGAGCAGTACTTC
CDR3 protein: CASASTGQGTYEQYF

J gene: TRBJ2-7
clone size: .
V gene: TRBV28
CDR3 length: 15
D gene: .
CDR3 DNA: TGTGCCAGCAGTGACCAAGGGAGGAGCTCCTACGAGCAGTACTTC
CDR3 protein: CASSDQGRSSYEQYF

J gene: TRBJ1-3
clone size: .
V gene: TRBV5-1
CDR3 length: 14
D gene: .
CDR3 DNA: TGCGCCAGCAGCTTCGACAGGCCCGGAAACACCATATATTTT
CDR3 protein: CASSFDRPGNTIYF

J gene: TRBJ1-6
clone size: few
V gene: TRBV30
CDR3 length: 13
D gene: TRBD1
CDR3 DNA: TGTGCCTGGGGACAGGGGGCCGGTTCACCCCTCCACTTT
CDR3 protein: CAWGQGAGSPLHF

J gene: TRBJ1-2
clone size: once
V gene: TRBV19
CDR3 length: 14
D gene: TRBD1
CDR3 DNA: TGTGCCAGTAGTATATCGGACAGGGCGACTGGCTACACCTTC
CDR3 protein: CASSISDRATGYTF

J gene: TRBJ1-5
clone size: few
V gene: TRBV27
CDR3 length: 15
D gene: .
CDR3 DNA: TGTGCCAGCAGTTTAATGGCCGGGAGCAATCAGCCCCAGCATTTT
CDR3 protein: CASSLMAGSNQPQHF

J gene: TRBJ2-2
clone size: .
V gene: TRBV5-5
CDR3 length: 15
D gene: .
CDR3 DNA: TGTGCCAGCAGCTTAGGCAGGGGCAACACCGGGGAGCTGTTTTTT
CDR3 protein: CASSLGRGNTGELFF

J gene: TRBJ1-2
clone size: .
V gene: TRBV5-1
CDR3 length: 12
D gene: .
CDR3 DNA: TGCGCCAGCAGCCCCGCGGGGAGTGGCTACACCTTC
CDR3 protein: CASSPAGSGYTF

J gene: TRBJ1-5
clone size: .
V gene: TRBV27
CDR3 length: 15
D gene: TRBD1
CDR3 DNA: TGTGCCAGCAAAACTGAGACAGGGAGCAATCAGCCCCAGCATTTT
CDR3 protein: CASKTETGSNQPQHF

J gene: TRBJ1-6
clone size: .
V gene: TRBV2
CDR3 length: 12
D gene: .
CDR3 DNA: TGTGCCAGCAGTGAAGGCGATTCACCCCTCCACTTT
CDR3 protein: CASSEGDSPLHF

J gene: TRBJ1-2
clone size: .
V gene: TRBV6-6
CDR3 length: 15
D gene: TRBD1
CDR3 DNA: TGTGCCAGCAGTTACGTCGGGACAGGGGATCGCGGCTACACCTTC
CDR3 protein: CASSYVGTGDRGYTF

J gene: TRBJ2-1
clone size: .
V gene: TRBV15
CDR3 length: 14
D gene: .
CDR3 DNA: TGTGCCACCATGACCCGGGGTTCCTACAATGAGCAGTTCTTC
CDR3 protein: CATMTRGSYNEQFF

J gene: TRBJ2-7
clone size: .
V gene: TRBV6-6
CDR3 length: 14
D gene: TRBD2
CDR3 DNA: TGTGCCAGCAAGGGTTCGGGACTAAGTTACGAGCAGTACTTC
CDR3 protein: CASKGSGLSYEQYF

J gene: TRBJ1-3
clone size: .
V gene: TRBV6-6
CDR3 length: 16
D gene: TRBD1
CDR3 DNA: TGTGCCAGCAGTTACTCATCTCAGGGGGGCGGAAACACCATATATTTT
CDR3 protein: CASSYSSQGGGNTIYF

J gene: TRBJ2-3
clone size: .
V gene: TRBV9
CDR3 length: 15
D gene: .
CDR3 DNA: TGTGCCAGCAGCGTAGCGTTCTCTAGCACAGATACGCAGTATTTT
CDR3 protein: CASSVAFSSTDTQYF

J gene: TRBJ2-1
clone size: once
V gene: TRBV4-1
CDR3 length: 13
D gene: .
CDR3 DNA: TGCGCCAGCAGCCCGGGACTTTACAATGAGCAGTTCTTC
CDR3 protein: CASSPGLYNEQFF

J gene: TRBJ2-7
clone size: .
V gene: TRBV5-6
CDR3 length: 15
D gene: TRBD1
CDR3 DNA: TGTGCCAGCAGCTTGGGGACAGGGAGGACCTACGAGCAGTACTTC
CDR3 protein: CASSLGTGRTYEQYF

J gene: TRBJ1-6
clone size: .
V gene: TRBV27
CDR3 length: 15
D gene: TRBD1
CDR3 DNA: TGTGCCAGCAGTTTTGGGACAGGGATTAATTCACCCCTCCACTTT
CDR3 protein: CASSFGTGINSPLHF

J gene: TRBJ2-7
clone size: once
V gene: TRBV19
CDR3 length: 13
D gene: .
CDR3 DNA: TGTGCCAGTCTCATTCGACAGGGAGGAGGTCCGTACTTC
CDR3 protein: CASLIRQGGGPYF

J gene: TRBJ1-1
clone size: .
V gene: TRBV15
CDR3 length: 14
D gene: .
CDR3 DNA: TGTGCCACCAGCAGAGATAGAGGGCGGGCTGAAGCTTTCTTT
CDR3 protein: CATSRDRGRAEAFF

J gene: TRBJ2-5
clone size: many
V gene: TRBV5-4
CDR3 length: 14
D gene: TRBD2
CDR3 DNA: TGTGCCAGCAGTTTCGGGAGGGGTTGGGAGACCCAGTACTTC
CDR3 protein: CASSFGRGWETQYF

J gene: TRBJ1-5
clone size: .
V gene: TRBV4-1
CDR3 length: 15
D gene: .
CDR3 DNA: TGCGCCAGCAGCCAAGTAGCCGACGGGATCCAGCCCCAGCATTTT
CDR3 protein: CASSQVADGIQPQHF

J gene: TRBJ2-1
clone size: .
V gene: TRBV7-9
CDR3 length: 14
D gene: .
CDR3 DNA: TGTGCCAGCAGCTTAGGTAGCTGGCGCAATGAGCAGTTCTTC
CDR3 protein: CASSLGSWRNEQFF

J gene: TRBJ1-4
clone size: .
V gene: TRBV6-6
CDR3 length: 16
D gene: .
CDR3 DNA: TGTGCCAGCAGTTACCCGGGCGGGGCAACTAATGAAAAACTGTTTTTT
CDR3 protein: CASSYPGGATNEKLFF

J gene: TRBJ2-7
clone size: few
V gene: TRBV10-1
CDR3 length: 18
D gene: TRBD2
CDR3 DNA: TGCGCCAGCGGACTGAACGGGACTAGCGGGAGACATCCCTACGAGCAGTACTTC
CDR3 protein: CASGLNGTSGRHPYEQYF

J gene: TRBJ2-1
clone size: .
V gene: TRBV28
CDR3 length: 15
D gene: TRBD1
CDR3 DNA: TGTGCCAGCAGTTTGGGGGACAGGCTAAACAATGAGCAGTTCTTC
CDR3 protein: CASSLGDRLNNEQFF

J gene: TRBJ1-5
clone size: .
V gene: TRBV18
CDR3 length: 13
D gene: .
CDR3 DNA: TGTGCCAGCTCCCCCGGGGGGAATCAGCCCCAGCATTTT
CDR3 protein: CASSPGGNQPQHF

J gene: TRBJ2-7
clone size: few
V gene: TRBV2
CDR3 length: 14
D gene: TRBD2
CDR3 DNA: TGTGCCAGCAGTGCTAGCGGGGGTTCCTACGAGCAGTACTTC
CDR3 protein: CASSASGGSYEQYF

J gene: TRBJ1-1
clone size: .
V gene: TRBV28
CDR3 length: 15
D gene: TRBD1
CDR3 DNA: TGTGCCAGCAGTTTGCCAAGGACAGGGGACACTGAAGCTTTCTTT
CDR3 protein: CASSLPRTGDTEAFF

J gene: TRBJ2-1
clone size: .
V gene: TRBV18
CDR3 length: 16
D gene: TRBD2
CDR3 DNA: TGTGCCAGCTCACCTGGGTTAGCGGGAACCTACAATGAGCAGTTCTTC
CDR3 protein: CASSPGLAGTYNEQFF

J gene: TRBJ2-1
clone size: .
V gene: TRBV10-2
CDR3 length: 13
D gene: .
CDR3 DNA: TGCGCCAGCAGTGGTAGGGAGCTTGGTGAGCAGTTCTTC
CDR3 protein: CASSGRELGEQFF